This TCR beta chain was identified during a study of blood T cells in healthy people across ages. Study findings and constraints: Naive and antigen-experienced cells could not be conclusively compared, given unsorted PBMCs.

Primed by a sample-barcoded 5' primer and a J-beta primer mix, a second PCR proceeded for 7 to 11 cycles. No fewer than 2.5 million CDR3-containing paired-end reads came from each sample. In TCRdb, the 5' RACE reads were re-called with MiXCR into one record per CDR3 protein. Among 1,100,000 or so distinct CDR3 sequences, under 45% were seen once, and the ten largest hold approximately 20%. A few counts support this clonotype. Its target is unknown. CDR3 size: 15 residues. V trimming: 4 bases; J trimming: 4 bases; junction bases outside the gene matches: 7. Germline-derived CDR1 and CDR2 are ENHRY and SYGVKD.

Sequencing was done on a sample of blood. The J gene is TRBJ2-3, the V gene TRBV10-3, with 8 bases that match TRBD1. The sequence derives from an older woman in good health. The CDR3 protein is CAISGSQGAPDTQYF. The CDR3 DNA sequence: TGTGCCATCAGTGGCTCGCAGGGGGCACCAGATACGCAGTATTTT.